This T cell receptor beta chain was found in a study of regulatory T cells in long-lasting Graves disease. Study conclusions and caveats: The number of shared public clonotypes was higher in persistent patients (under 3,000) than new patients (966).

Concerning this clonotype: The target antigen is unknown.

Regarding time point: newly diagnosed GD, antithyroid drugs for less than 3 months. With RNA extracted from PBMCs as input, the TCR library was made. Sequencing libraries for TCR beta were prepared with iRepertoire HTBI primers and Arm-PCR of CDR3 regions. MiXCR, applied by TCRdb to the multiplex PCR reads, yields one record per CDR3 protein. The sample lists approximately 440,000 distinct CDR3 sequences, around 15% seen once, with 12% in the top ten. A further study also used this sample, focusing on T cells in Graves' hyperthyroidism and ophthalmopathy.

The TCR was taken from a man aged 35 to 55 with Graves disease. The sequences come from peripheral blood mononuclear cells (PBMCs), collected at new diagnosis, from a patient treated with antithyroid drugs.

The CDR3 region is CSVVRDEGRETQYF. CDR3 DNA: TGCAGCGTGGTCCGGGACGAAGGACGGGAGACCCAGTACTTC. This chain connects TRBV29-1 to TRBJ2-5, with D perhaps given as TRBD1 or TRBD2 (5 bases each). V lost 6 bases, J lost 5 bases, and 19 bases lay in between. The germline CDR1 and CDR2 sequences are SQVTM and ANQGSEA. This CDR3 is built from 14 residues.